The present T cell receptor (beta chain) was sequenced within a study of CD8 T cells in Susac syndrome. An amount of RNA that ranged from roughly 0.5 to 1 ug was reverse transcribed with random hexamers. A single record per CDR3 protein comes from TCRdb applying MiXCR to the immunoSEQ multiplex PCR reads. The table has tens of thousands of distinct CDR3 sequences, 75% to 95% seen once; the top ten hold about 0.52%. V was cut by 3 bases and J by 3 bases, with 15 bases left in between. The CDR3 extends over 16 amino acids. Looked up from germline, CDR1 is SNHLY and CDR2 is FYNNEI. TCR beta from blood CD8+ and CD4+ T cells was sequenced. TEMRA cells were FACS-enriched, with CD8+ and CD4+ T cells isolated negatively.

The clonotype comes from a human donor with multiple sclerosis. The chain links TRBV2 to TRBJ1-3; no clear D. The sample taken for sequencing was CD8+ T cells from PBMCs. This CDR3 is CASSDGTISGGNTIYF. The CDR3, as DNA: TGTGCCAGCAGTGACGGAACTATCTCTGGTGGAAACACCATATATTTT.